These T cell receptor beta chains were read from a single sample in a study of cytotoxic CD8 clonotypes in ibrutinib-treated CLL. Method: immunoSEQ multiplex PCR; TCRdb's copy keeps in-frame clones and lacks some. This table holds approximately 330,000 clones, around four fifths found once. The material was PBMCs, obtained before ibrutinib treatment. All receptors come from a human donor with chronic lymphocytic leukemia. Both conserved end residues are part of each CDR3. The order of the fields is CDR3 length, V gene, D gene, J gene, clone size, CDR3 protein, CDR3 DNA. The D gene is left open where the match is weak. Expanded clones are given a class, and other clones once, few, many or no size at all.

13,TRBV30,.,TRBJ1-2,.,CAWRGRDYYGYTF,TGTGCCTGGAGGGGGCGGGACTACTATGGCTACACCTTC
17,TRBV9,.,TRBJ2-2,.,CASSVALSAVNTGELFF,TGTGCCAGCAGCGTAGCTCTATCAGCTGTGAACACCGGGGAGCTGTTTTTT
14,TRBV5-4,TRBD2,TRBJ2-1,.,CASSLVAGNNEQFF,TGTGCCAGCAGCTTGGTAGCGGGAAACAATGAGCAGTTCTTC
14,TRBV9,.,TRBJ2-3,.,CASSGVGGVSTQYF,TGTGCCAGCAGCGGCGTGGGGGGAGTGAGTACGCAGTATTTT
15,TRBV28,TRBD2,TRBJ2-7,.,CASTGAGGASYEQYF,TGTGCCAGCACCGGAGCGGGAGGGGCCTCCTACGAGCAGTACTTC
15,TRBV5-1,.,TRBJ2-7,.,CASSRRDTTQYEQYF,TGCGCCAGCAGCCGCCGGGACACCACCCAATACGAGCAGTACTTC
12,TRBV4-2,.,TRBJ2-1,.,CASSLDRDEQFF,TGTGCCAGCAGCCTAGACCGCGATGAGCAGTTCTTC
16,TRBV7-2,TRBD1,TRBJ1-3,.,CASSAGQAYSGNTIYF,TGTGCCAGCAGCGCGGGACAGGCCTACTCTGGAAACACCATATATTTT
15,TRBV18,TRBD1,TRBJ1-4,.,CASSQTGGVGEKLFF,TGTGCCAGCTCTCAGACAGGGGGCGTCGGTGAAAAACTGTTTTTT
14,TRBV30,.,TRBJ2-7,.,CAWKLPQPLYEQYF,TGTGCCTGGAAACTGCCTCAACCCCTATACGAGCAGTACTTC
15,TRBV2,TRBD1,TRBJ2-7,.,CASSDRTGNPYEQYF,TGTGCCAGCAGTGACCGGACAGGGAACCCCTACGAGCAGTACTTC
14,TRBV7-9,.,TRBJ2-7,.,CASASPGSSYEQYF,TGTGCCAGCGCAAGCCCCGGGAGCTCCTACGAGCAGTACTTC
14,TRBV10-3,TRBD1,TRBJ2-7,.,CAISVRDRDYEQYF,TGTGCCATCAGTGTACGGGACAGGGACTACGAGCAGTACTTC
15,TRBV4-1,TRBD2,TRBJ2-1,.,CASSPAGVPYNEQFF,TGCGCCAGCAGCCCAGCGGGAGTTCCCTACAATGAGCAGTTCTTC
15,TRBV30,.,TRBJ1-4,once,CAWSETGGPNEKLFF,TGTGCCTGGAGTGAGACGGGAGGGCCTAATGAAAAACTGTTTTTT
15,TRBV6-1,.,TRBJ1-4,.,CASSEALGHGEKLFF,TGTGCCAGCAGTGAAGCGCTTGGACACGGGGAAAAACTGTTTTTT
13,TRBV6-6,.,TRBJ2-7,.,CASSNQIGYEQYF,TGTGCCAGCAGTAATCAGATAGGTTACGAGCAGTACTTC
16,TRBV25-1,TRBD2,TRBJ2-7,once,CASSEFLAGGPGEQYF,TGTGCCAGCAGTGAATTTCTAGCGGGAGGGCCGGGCGAGCAGTACTTC
12,TRBV6-5,TRBD1,TRBJ2-1,.,CASSFQGQGPIF,TGTGCCAGCAGTTTCCAGGGACAGGGGCCGATCTTC
15,TRBV4-2,TRBD1,TRBJ1-2,.,CASSQGTGGNYGYTF,TGTGCCAGCAGCCAAGGGACAGGGGGCAACTATGGCTACACCTTC
15,TRBV6-5,TRBD1,TRBJ2-3,.,CASRLWTGGTDTQYF,TGTGCCAGCAGGCTCTGGACAGGGGGCACAGATACGCAGTATTTT
16,TRBV7-9,TRBD2,TRBJ2-1,few,CASTRRASGNYNEQFF,TGTGCCAGCACCCGGCGGGCTAGCGGGAACTACAATGAGCAGTTCTTC
15,TRBV6-1,.,TRBJ2-7,.,CASSAGQRRPYEQYF,TGTGCCAGCAGCGCCGGACAGCGGAGGCCCTACGAGCAGTACTTC
14,TRBV2,.,TRBJ2-1,.,CASGGTSSYNEQFF,TGTGCCAGTGGTGGGACTTCGTCCTACAATGAGCAGTTCTTC
17,TRBV11-2,.,TRBJ2-3,.,CASSTQLAGFRTDTQYF,TGTGCCAGCAGCACCCAATTGGCGGGATTTCGCACAGATACGCAGTATTTT
12,TRBV29-1,.,TRBJ2-5,once,CSVDWARETQYF,TGCAGCGTTGATTGGGCTAGGGAGACCCAGTACTTC
13,TRBV11-3,TRBD1,TRBJ1-5,.,CASSLDRQGSQHF,TGTGCCAGCAGCTTAGATCGACAGGGGTCCCAGCATTTT
14,TRBV15,.,TRBJ2-1,.,CATSRDVAGTEQFF,TGTGCCACCAGCAGAGATGTTGCCGGCACTGAGCAGTTCTTC
15,TRBV5-1,TRBD2,TRBJ2-5,.,CASSLETSGKETQYF,TGCGCCAGCAGCTTGGAGACTAGCGGTAAAGAGACCCAGTACTTC
13,TRBV7-9,.,TRBJ1-2,.,CASSFGPSPGYTF,TGTGCCAGCAGCTTTGGGCCGAGCCCGGGCTACACCTTC
13,TRBV19,.,TRBJ2-7,.,CASSINGVYEQYF,TGTGCCAGTAGTATCAACGGGGTTTACGAGCAGTACTTC
17,TRBV14,.,TRBJ2-3,.,CASSQDDRSASTDTQYF,TGTGCCAGCAGCCAAGATGATCGTAGCGCCAGCACAGATACGCAGTATTTT
11,TRBV7-9,.,TRBJ2-5,.,CASSRGETQYF,TGTGCCAGCAGCCGTGGGGAGACCCAGTACTTC
15,TRBV4-1,.,TRBJ1-2,once,CASSQDGGNNYGYTF,TGCGCCAGCAGCCAAGATGGGGGCAATAACTATGGCTACACCTTC
14,TRBV27,TRBD1,TRBJ2-7,.,CASSIRDRGYEQYF,TGTGCCAGCAGTATACGGGACAGGGGGTACGAGCAGTACTTC
13,TRBV5-1,.,TRBJ2-7,once,CASSLVAGREQYF,TGCGCCAGCAGCTTGGTTGCGGGCCGGGAGCAGTACTTC
14,TRBV15,.,TRBJ2-7,.,CATSRDPSTREQYF,TGTGCCACCAGCAGAGATCCCTCTACTAGGGAGCAGTACTTC
12,TRBV30,.,TRBJ1-3,.,CAWSDVGYTIYF,TGTGCCTGGAGTGATGTGGGATACACCATATATTTT
13,TRBV7-9,TRBD1,TRBJ2-2,few,CASRRTGSGELFF,TGTGCCAGCAGACGGACAGGGTCCGGGGAGCTGTTTTTT
14,TRBV9,TRBD1,TRBJ1-2,.,CASSARQGPYGYTF,TGTGCCAGCAGCGCACGACAGGGCCCCTATGGCTACACCTTC
16,TRBV5-4,TRBD2,TRBJ2-7,.,CASSSRTSGSSYEQYF,TGTGCCAGCAGCTCCCGGACTAGCGGGAGTAGCTACGAGCAGTACTTC
14,TRBV19,.,TRBJ2-2,.,CASSIVGVTGELFF,TGTGCCAGTAGTATTGTTGGGGTCACCGGGGAGCTGTTTTTT
15,TRBV10-3,TRBD2,TRBJ2-7,.,CAISELTGLVGEQYF,TGTGCCATCAGTGAGTTAACGGGACTAGTTGGCGAGCAGTACTTC
14,TRBV5-6,.,TRBJ2-5,.,CASSLADLQETQYF,TGTGCCAGCAGCTTGGCCGACCTCCAAGAGACCCAGTACTTC
14,TRBV28,.,TRBJ1-1,once,CASPPLGRDTEAFF,TGTGCCAGCCCCCCCCTAGGACGGGACACTGAAGCTTTCTTT
15,TRBV7-8,.,TRBJ2-1,.,CAAAEGSPPYNEQFF,TGTGCCGCAGCGGAGGGGTCCCCCCCCTACAATGAGCAGTTCTTC
16,TRBV11-2,.,TRBJ2-7,.,CASSLALGMASYEQYF,TGTGCCAGCAGCTTAGCGCTAGGGATGGCCTCCTACGAGCAGTACTTC
14,TRBV10-1,.,TRBJ2-1,.,CASRPPGRFNEQFF,TGCGCCAGCAGGCCCCCGGGACGTTTCAATGAGCAGTTCTTC